Below are 18 T cell receptor beta chains sequenced from a single sample in a study of T cell repertoires in cytomegalovirus infection. TCRdb re-called the reads with MiXCR, one entry per CDR3 protein. The table has approximately 400,000 distinct CDR3 sequences, approximately 31% seen once; the top ten hold approximately 15%. Sequencing was performed on PBMCs. All receptors derive from a human donor in good health (CMV status not recorded). Some clones in this sample may be carry-over from other donors' samples.

The chain is built from TRBV5-1 and TRBJ2-6; D is possibly TRBD1 or TRBD2 (5 bases each). Trimming stripped 4 bases from V and 2 bases from J, with 13 bases between. Per the germline V gene, CDR1 is SGHRS and CDR2 is YFSETQ. This CDR3 contains 16 residues. CDR3 in amino acids: CASSVDGTAGANVLTF. CDR3 bases: TGCGCCAGCAGCGTCGACGGGACGGCTGGGGCCAACGTCCTGACTTTC.

This clonotype was recorded a few times. The rearrangement uses TRBV7-8 and TRBJ1-5; D possibly corresponds to TRBD1 (5 bases). The CDR3 runs to 16 residues. Between the trimmed V and J ends, which lost 6 bases and 2 bases, there was a span of 17 bases. Germline lookup yields CDR1 SGHVS and CDR2 FQNEAQ. The CDR3 coding sequence is TGTGCCAGCAGTCCGGCCGGTGGAGGGGGCAATCAGCCCCAGCATTTT. It is translated as CASSPAGGGGNQPQHF.

This clonotype has a count of ten or more. The chain uses TRBV11-2 and TRBJ2-3, with D hard to call. The CDR3 runs to 14 residues. V was cut by 7 bases and J by 2 bases, with 13 bases left in between. Germline loops: CDR1 SGHAT, CDR2 FQNNGV. CDR3 region: CASTPRGTTDTQYF. The CDR3 DNA follows: TGTGCCAGCACCCCTCGTGGAACCACAGATACGCAGTATTTT.

This clonotype was seen more than once but under ten times. The CDR3 protein is CSAIAGGVDEQFF. CDR3 nucleotide sequence: TGCAGTGCTATAGCGGGGGGCGTGGATGAGCAGTTCTTC. The chain links TRBV20-1 to TRBJ2-1, with 10 bases lining up with TRBD2. Trimming removed 4 bases from V and 8 bases from J; junction bases left unmatched: 5. Germline loops: CDR1 DFQATT, CDR2 SNEGSKA (reference sequence). The CDR3 consists of 13 residues.

This clonotype was observed a handful of times. The chain couples TRBV27 to TRBJ1-6; D perhaps matches TRBD1 (6 bases). Trimming cost V 7 bases and J 0 bases, with 19 bases left between them. Looked up from germline, CDR1 is MNHEY and CDR2 is SMNVEV (reference sequence). The CDR3 contains 18 residues. The CDR3 DNA follows: TGTGCCAGCACCGCCCGCGGACAGACGAGCTCCTATAATTCACCCCTCCACTTT. It translates to CASTARGQTSSYNSPLHF.

This sequence joins TRBV15 and TRBJ2-1; 13 bases fit TRBD2. Germline-derived CDR1 and CDR2 are LNHNV and YYDKDF (reference sequence). CDR3 size: 20 residues. The ends lost 1 base at V and 0 bases at J; junction bases unmatched: 9. The CDR3 bases are TGTGCCACCAGCAGAGCCGTGGGACTAGCGGGGAAGAGCTCCTACAATGAGCAGTTCTTC. Translated, it gives CATSRAVGLAGKSSYNEQFF.

The chain employs TRBV13 and TRBJ2-5, with 9 bases aligning to TRBD2. The V gene's germline CDR1 is PRHDT and CDR2 FYEKMQ (reference sequence). The CDR3 loop spans 16 amino acids. The V gene end was trimmed by 0 bases and the J gene end by 2 bases; junction bases not matched to a gene: 4. The CDR3: CASSLGGLAGQETQYF. CDR3 DNA sequence: TGTGCCAGCAGCTTAGGGGGGCTAGCGGGGCAAGAGACCCAGTACTTC.

This chain links TRBV18 with TRBJ1-5, with D perhaps matching TRBD1 (5 bases). Trimming removed 3 bases from V and 6 bases from J, with 12 bases in between. The CDR3 length is 14 residues. CDR1 and CDR2 from the germline V gene are KGHSH and LQKENI. The CDR3 DNA sequence: TGTGCCAGCTCACCGGGACGGGAAGGTCAGCCCCAGCATTTT. The encoded protein is CASSPGREGQPQHF.

CDR3 sequence (DNA): TGTGCCAGCAGCTCCCAAGTAGACGCTGAAGCTTTCTTT. Translating gives CASSSQVDAEAFF. V is TRBV7-3 and J is TRBJ1-1, with D uncertain. V lost 4 bases, J lost 6 bases, and 12 bases lay in between. The CDR3 has 13 amino acids. Germline CDR1 is SGHTA and CDR2 is FQGTGA.

This clonotype was seen at least ten times. This chain links TRBV7-9 with TRBJ1-4, with TRBD1 matching 7 bases. The junction had 7 bases not matched to a gene; V was cut back by 1 base and J by 8 bases. Germline loops: CDR1 SEHNR, CDR2 FQNEAQ (reference sequence). This CDR3 contains 15 residues. CDR3 amino acids: CASSLGDSSGEKLFF. CDR3 DNA: TGTGCCAGCAGCTTAGGGGACAGCTCTGGGGAAAAACTGTTTTTT.

The rearrangement links TRBV20-1 to TRBJ1-5; 10 bases match TRBD1. The CDR3 extends over 14 amino acids. CDR1 is DFQATT and CDR2 is SNEGSKA in the germline V gene (reference sequence). V shed 5 bases, J shed 1 base, and the junction held 2 bases outside the gene matches. The CDR3 nucleotides are TGCAGTGCTCCGGACAGGGGGAGCAATCAGCCCCAGCATTTT. The encoded protein is CSAPDRGSNQPQHF.

The V gene is TRBV29-1, the J gene TRBJ2-6; D is unclear. Trimming cost V 3 bases and J 7 bases, with 7 bases left between them. The CDR3 runs to 12 residues. In germline, CDR1 is SQVTM, CDR2 ANQGSEA. CDR3 amino acids: CSVEVGANVLTF. In nucleotides, the CDR3 is TGCAGCGTTGAGGTAGGAGCCAACGTCCTGACTTTC.

The chain uses TRBV15 and TRBJ1-4, with 9 positions matching TRBD1. After removal of 8 bases from V and 8 bases from J, the junction contained 15 bases not matched to a gene. There are 16 residues in the CDR3. The germline V gene has CDR1 LNHNV and CDR2 YYDKDF (reference sequence). The CDR3 bases are TGTGCCACCTCCCCGGGACAGGGCATCATCGGCGAAAAACTGTTTTTT. Protein sequence: CATSPGQGIIGEKLFF.

The V gene is TRBV28, the J gene TRBJ1-1, with D perhaps matching TRBD1 (5 bases). From germline, CDR1 is MDHEN and CDR2 SYDVKM. The V end was cut by 6 bases, the J end by 10 bases, with 15 bases between. The CDR3 has 12 amino acids. The CDR3 DNA reads as TGTGCCAGCAGCCCTGGGACCCCTGGAGCTTTCTTT. It encodes CASSPGTPGAFF.

Details on this clonotype: At one end, the junction sequence differs from germline, possibly due to a read error. This chain connects TRBV7-9 to TRBJ2-1, with D hard to call. CDR1 SEHNR and CDR2 FQNEAQ come from the germline V gene (reference sequence). The CDR3 loop spans 15 amino acids. The DNA for the CDR3 is TGTGCCAGCAGCTTAGGTCTATCGTCCTACAATGAGCATTTCTTC. It codes for CASSLGLSSYNEHFF.

This clonotype was seen only a few times. The rearrangement links TRBV6-8 to TRBJ2-4; 9 bases are shared with TRBD1. This CDR3 comprises 14 residues. The V gene end was trimmed by 4 bases and the J gene end by 6 bases; junction bases not matched to a gene: 4. Germline loops: CDR1 MNHGY, CDR2 SAAAGT. CDR3 loop: CASSSWTGANIQYF. The CDR3 region has the DNA TGTGCCAGCAGTTCCTGGACAGGGGCAAACATTCAGTACTTC.

This clonotype occurred a few times. The J gene is TRBJ2-7, the V gene TRBV5-1; perhaps TRBD1 as D (6 bases). V lost 2 bases, J lost 2 bases, and 11 bases lay in between. CDR1 SGHRS and CDR2 YFSETQ come from the germline V gene. There are 14 residues in the CDR3. This CDR3 is CASSFRGSAYEQYF. In nucleotides, the CDR3 is TGCGCCAGCAGCTTCAGGGGTTCTGCCTACGAGCAGTACTTC.

This clonotype was seen only a few times. The gene calls are TRBV5-1 and TRBJ2-1; TRBD2 matches at 13 bases. This CDR3 spans 17 amino acids. V was pared by 3 bases and J by 4 bases, with 7 bases of the junction left unmatched. The germline V gene encodes CDR1 SGHRS and CDR2 YFSETQ. CDR3 coding DNA: TGCGCCAGCAGCTGGGGACTAGCGGGGACCCTTTACAATGAGCAGTTCTTC. Translated, it gives CASSWGLAGTLYNEQFF.